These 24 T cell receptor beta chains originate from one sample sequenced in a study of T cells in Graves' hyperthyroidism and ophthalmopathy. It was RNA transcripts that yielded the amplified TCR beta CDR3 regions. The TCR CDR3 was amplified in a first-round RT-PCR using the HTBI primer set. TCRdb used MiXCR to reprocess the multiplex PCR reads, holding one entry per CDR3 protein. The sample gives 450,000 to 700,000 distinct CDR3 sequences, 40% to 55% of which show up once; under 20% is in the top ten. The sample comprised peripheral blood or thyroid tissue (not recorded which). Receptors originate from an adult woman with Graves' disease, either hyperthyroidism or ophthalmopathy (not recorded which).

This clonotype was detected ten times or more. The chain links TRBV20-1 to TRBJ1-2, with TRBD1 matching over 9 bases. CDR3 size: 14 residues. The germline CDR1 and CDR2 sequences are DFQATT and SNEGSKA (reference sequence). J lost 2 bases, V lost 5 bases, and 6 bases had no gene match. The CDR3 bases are TGCAGTGCTCCAAAACAGGGGGCCAACTATGGCTACACCTTC. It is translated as CSAPKQGANYGYTF.

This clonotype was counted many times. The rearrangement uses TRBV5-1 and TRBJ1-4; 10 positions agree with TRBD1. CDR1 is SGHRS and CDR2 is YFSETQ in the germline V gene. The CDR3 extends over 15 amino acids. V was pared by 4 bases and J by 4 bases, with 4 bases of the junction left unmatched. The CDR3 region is CASSPGQGDNEKLFF. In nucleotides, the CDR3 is TGCGCCAGCAGCCCAGGACAGGGGGATAATGAAAAACTGTTTTTT.

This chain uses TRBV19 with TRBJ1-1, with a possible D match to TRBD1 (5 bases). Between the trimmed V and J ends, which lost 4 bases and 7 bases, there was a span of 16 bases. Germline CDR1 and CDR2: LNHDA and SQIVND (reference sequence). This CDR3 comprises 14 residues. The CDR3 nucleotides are TGTGCCAGTAGTACAGGGTCGGGCGTTGGTGAAGCTTTCTTT. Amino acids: CASSTGSGVGEAFF.

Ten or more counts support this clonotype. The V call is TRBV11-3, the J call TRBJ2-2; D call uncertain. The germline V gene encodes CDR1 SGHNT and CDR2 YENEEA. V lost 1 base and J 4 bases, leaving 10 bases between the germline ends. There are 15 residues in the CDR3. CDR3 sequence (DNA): TGTGCCAGCAGCTTAGGGCGCCCAGCCACCGGGGAGCTGTTTTTT. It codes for CASSLGRPATGELFF.

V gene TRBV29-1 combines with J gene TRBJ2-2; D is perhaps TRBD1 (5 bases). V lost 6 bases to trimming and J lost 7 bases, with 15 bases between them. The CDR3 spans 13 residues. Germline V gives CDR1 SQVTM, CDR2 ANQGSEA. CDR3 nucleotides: TGCAGCGTAGGTGGGGCCCCGGGCGGGGAGCTGTTTTTT. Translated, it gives CSVGGAPGGELFF.

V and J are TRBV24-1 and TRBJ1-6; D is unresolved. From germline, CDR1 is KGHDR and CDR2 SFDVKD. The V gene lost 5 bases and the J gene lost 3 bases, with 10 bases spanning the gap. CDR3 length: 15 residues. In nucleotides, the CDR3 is TGTGCCACCAGTGCTAACGTGGGCTATAATTCACCCCTCCACTTT. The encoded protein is CATSANVGYNSPLHF.

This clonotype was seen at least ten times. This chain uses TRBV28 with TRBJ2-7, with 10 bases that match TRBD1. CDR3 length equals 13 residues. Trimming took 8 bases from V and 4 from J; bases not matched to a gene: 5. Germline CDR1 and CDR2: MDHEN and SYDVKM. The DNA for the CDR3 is TGTGCCAGCCTCGGACAGGGGGTGTACGAGCAGTACTTC. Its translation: CASLGQGVYEQYF.

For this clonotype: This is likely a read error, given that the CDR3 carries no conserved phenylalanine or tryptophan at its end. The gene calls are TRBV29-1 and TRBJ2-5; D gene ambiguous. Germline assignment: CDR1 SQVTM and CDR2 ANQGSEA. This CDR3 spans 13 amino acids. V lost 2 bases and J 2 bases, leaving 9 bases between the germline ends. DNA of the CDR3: TGCAGCGTTGAATATAACACGCAAGAGACCCAGTACTCC. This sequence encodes CSVEYNTQETQYS.

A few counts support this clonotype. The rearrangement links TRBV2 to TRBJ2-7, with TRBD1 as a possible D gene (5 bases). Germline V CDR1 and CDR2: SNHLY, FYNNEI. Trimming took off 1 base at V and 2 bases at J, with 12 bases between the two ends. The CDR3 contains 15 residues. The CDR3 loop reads CASSEVENRPYEQYF. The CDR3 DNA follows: TGTGCCAGCAGTGAAGTGGAGAACAGGCCCTACGAGCAGTACTTC. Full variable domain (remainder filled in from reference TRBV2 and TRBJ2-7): EPEVTQTPSHQVTQMGQEVILRCVPISNHLYFYWYRQILGQKVEFLVSFYNNEISEKSEIFDDQFSVERPDGSNFTLKIRSTKLEDSAMYFCASSEVENRPYEQYFGPGTRLTVT.

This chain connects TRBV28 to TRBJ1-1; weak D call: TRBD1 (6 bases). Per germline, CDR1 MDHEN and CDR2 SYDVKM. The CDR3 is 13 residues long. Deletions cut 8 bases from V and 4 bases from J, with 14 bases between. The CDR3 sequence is CASGTFLITEAFF. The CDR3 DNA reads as TGTGCCAGCGGGACATTCTTAATCACTGAAGCTTTCTTT.

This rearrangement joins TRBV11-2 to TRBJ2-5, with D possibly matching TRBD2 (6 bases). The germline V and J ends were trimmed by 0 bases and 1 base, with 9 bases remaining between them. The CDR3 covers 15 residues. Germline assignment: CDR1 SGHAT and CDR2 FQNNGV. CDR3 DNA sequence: TGTGCCAGCAGCTTAGACGCGGGGATCCAAGAGACCCAGTACTTC. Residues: CASSLDAGIQETQYF.

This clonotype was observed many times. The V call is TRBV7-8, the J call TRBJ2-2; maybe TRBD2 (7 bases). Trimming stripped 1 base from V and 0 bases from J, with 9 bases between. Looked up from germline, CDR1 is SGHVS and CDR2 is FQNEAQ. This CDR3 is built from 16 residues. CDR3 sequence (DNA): TGTGCCAGCAGCTTAGGGGGGGGCACGAACACCGGGGAGCTGTTTTTT. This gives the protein CASSLGGGTNTGELFF. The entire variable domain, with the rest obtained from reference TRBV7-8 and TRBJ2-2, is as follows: GAGVSQSPRYKVAKRGQDVALRCDPISGHVSLFWYQQALGQGPEFLTYFQNEAQLDKSGLPSDRFFAERPEGSVSTLKIQRTQQEDSAVYLCASSLGGGTNTGELFFGEGSRLTVL.

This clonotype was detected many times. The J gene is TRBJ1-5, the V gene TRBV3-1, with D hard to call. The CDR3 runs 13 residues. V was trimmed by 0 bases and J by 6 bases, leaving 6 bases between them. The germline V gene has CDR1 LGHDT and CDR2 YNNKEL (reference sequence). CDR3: CASSQDEFQPQHF. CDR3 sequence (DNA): TGTGCCAGCAGCCAAGACGAATTTCAGCCCCAGCATTTT. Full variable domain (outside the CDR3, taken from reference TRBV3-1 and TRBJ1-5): DTAVSQTPKYLVTQMGNDKSIKCEQNLGHDTMYWYKQDSKKFLKIMFSYNNKELIINETVPNRFSPKSPDKAHLNLHINSLELGDSAVYFCASSQDEFQPQHFGDGTRLSIL.

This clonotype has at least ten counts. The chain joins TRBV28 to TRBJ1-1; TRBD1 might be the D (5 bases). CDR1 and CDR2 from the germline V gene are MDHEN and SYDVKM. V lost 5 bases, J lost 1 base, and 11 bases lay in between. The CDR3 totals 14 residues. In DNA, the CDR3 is TGTGCCAGCAGTCCCAGGGCACCGAACACTGAAGCTTTCTTT. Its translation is CASSPRAPNTEAFF.

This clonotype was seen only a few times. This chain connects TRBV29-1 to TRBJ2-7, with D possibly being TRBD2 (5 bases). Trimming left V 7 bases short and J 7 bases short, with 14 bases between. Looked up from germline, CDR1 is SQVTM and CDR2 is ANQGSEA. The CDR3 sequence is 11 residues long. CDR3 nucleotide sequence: TGCAGCGCTAGAGGAAGGAGGGAGCAGTACTTC. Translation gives CSARGRREQYF.

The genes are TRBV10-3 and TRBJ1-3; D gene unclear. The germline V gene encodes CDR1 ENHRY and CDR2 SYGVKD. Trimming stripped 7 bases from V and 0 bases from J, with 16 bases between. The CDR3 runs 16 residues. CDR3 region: CAITRLGLSSGNTIYF. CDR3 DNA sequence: TGTGCCATCACTCGGCTCGGCCTGAGCTCTGGAAACACCATATATTTT.

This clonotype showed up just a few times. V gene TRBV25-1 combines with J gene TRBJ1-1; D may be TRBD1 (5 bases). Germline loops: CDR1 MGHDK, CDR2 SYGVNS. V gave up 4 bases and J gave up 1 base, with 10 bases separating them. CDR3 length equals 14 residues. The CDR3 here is CASSAFGGNTEAFF. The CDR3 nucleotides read TGTGCCAGCAGTGCCTTCGGGGGGAACACTGAAGCTTTCTTT.

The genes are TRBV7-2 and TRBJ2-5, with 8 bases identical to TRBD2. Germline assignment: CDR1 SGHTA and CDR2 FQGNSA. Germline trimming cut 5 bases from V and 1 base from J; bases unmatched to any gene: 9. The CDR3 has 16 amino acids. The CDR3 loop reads CASSRLGGGSQETQYF. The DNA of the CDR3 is TGTGCCAGCAGCCGGCTTGGCGGGGGGTCCCAAGAGACCCAGTACTTC.

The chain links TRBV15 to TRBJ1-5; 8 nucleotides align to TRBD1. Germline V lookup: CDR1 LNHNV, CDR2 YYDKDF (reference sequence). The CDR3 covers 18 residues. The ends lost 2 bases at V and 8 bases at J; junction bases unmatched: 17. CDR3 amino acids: CATSRLVGRDRPGEPQHF. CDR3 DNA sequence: TGTGCCACCAGCAGACTCGTCGGTCGGGACAGGCCGGGCGAGCCCCAGCATTTT.

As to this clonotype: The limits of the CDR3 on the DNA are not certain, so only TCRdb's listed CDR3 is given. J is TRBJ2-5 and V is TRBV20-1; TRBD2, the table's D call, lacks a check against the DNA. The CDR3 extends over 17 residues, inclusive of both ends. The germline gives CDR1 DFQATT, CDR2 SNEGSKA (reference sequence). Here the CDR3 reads CIFLRHQTSAKQESQYF.

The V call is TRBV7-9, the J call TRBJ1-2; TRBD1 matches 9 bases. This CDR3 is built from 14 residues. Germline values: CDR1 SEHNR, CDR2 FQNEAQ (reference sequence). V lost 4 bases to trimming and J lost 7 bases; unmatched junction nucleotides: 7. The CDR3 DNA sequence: TGTGCCAGCAGCTCCGGGACAGGGTACTTTGGCTACACCTTC. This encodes CASSSGTGYFGYTF.

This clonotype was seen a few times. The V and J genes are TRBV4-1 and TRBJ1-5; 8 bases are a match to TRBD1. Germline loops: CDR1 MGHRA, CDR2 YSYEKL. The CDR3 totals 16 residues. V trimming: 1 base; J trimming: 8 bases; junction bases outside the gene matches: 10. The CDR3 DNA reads TGCGCCAGCAGCCAAGTACCCGGACAGGGAGGGAAGCCCCAGCATTTT. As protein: CASSQVPGQGGKPQHF.

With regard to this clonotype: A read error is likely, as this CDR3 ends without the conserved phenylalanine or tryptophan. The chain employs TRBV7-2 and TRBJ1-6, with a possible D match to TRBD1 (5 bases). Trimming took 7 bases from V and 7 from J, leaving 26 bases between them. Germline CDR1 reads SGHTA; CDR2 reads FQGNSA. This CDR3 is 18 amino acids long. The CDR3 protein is CASTQPFSGANGNSPLHL. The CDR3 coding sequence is TGTGCCAGCACACAGCCCTTCTCTGGGGCCAACGGGAATTCACCCCTCCACTTG.

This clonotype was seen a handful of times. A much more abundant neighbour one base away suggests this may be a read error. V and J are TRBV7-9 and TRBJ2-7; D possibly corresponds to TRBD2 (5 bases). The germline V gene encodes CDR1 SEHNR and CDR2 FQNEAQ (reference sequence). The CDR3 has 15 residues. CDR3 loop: CAGSLALWRSYEQYF. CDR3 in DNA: TGTGCCGGCAGCTTAGCGCTGTGGAGATCCTACGAGCAGTACTTC.